Below are 2 T cell receptor beta chains sequenced from a single sample in a study of blood T cell repertoires in COVID-19. The protocol was immunoSEQ multiplex PCR, while the TCRdb copy is restricted to in-frame clones and leaves out a portion. The profile shows about 69,000 clones, about 90% of them singletons. The specimen sequenced was peripheral blood. The receptor source for this set is a man aged 50 to 59 with acute or convalescent COVID-19.

The rearrangement links TRBV21-1 to TRBJ1-2; TRBD1 is the table's D call and was not checked against the DNA. TRBV21-1 is a pseudogene segment. The CDR3 runs to 14 residues. Here the CDR3 DNA reads TGTGCCAGCAGCATGGGTGGCAGGGGGTTTGGCTACACCTTC. This translates into CASSMGGRGFGYTF.

This rearrangement joins TRBV6-5 to TRBJ1-6; 7 bases line up with TRBD1. Germline loops: CDR1 MNHEY, CDR2 SVGAGI. The CDR3 covers 15 residues. The ends lost 6 bases at V and 1 base at J; junction bases unmatched: 3. The CDR3 loop is CASRNRGSYNSPLHF. The CDR3 DNA sequence: TGTGCCAGCAGGAACAGGGGATCCTATAATTCACCCCTCCACTTT.